These T cell receptor beta chains were read from a single sample in a study of blood T cells in healthy people across ages. From the 5' RACE reads, TCRdb called clonotypes with MiXCR, one entry per CDR3 protein. This table holds some 1.7 million distinct CDR3 sequences, 28% found once. The sequenced material came from blood. The receptors stem from a woman aged 25 to 45 in good health. Each CDR3 is given with its conserved first and last residue. A D gene is named only where the DNA matches it firmly. For some rows the clone size is stated as once, few or many, or as a class when expanded; others skip it.

d_call j_call clone_size v_call cdr3_nt cdr3_aa
. TRBJ1-5 few TRBV19 TGTGCCAGTAGTTTCGACAGACGAAGTTTCCCCCAGCATTTT CASSFDRRSFPQHF
. TRBJ2-5 few TRBV9 TGTGCCAGCAGCGTAGAAGGCGGGACGGAGACCCAGTACTTC CASSVEGGTETQYF
. TRBJ2-1 . TRBV7-8 TGTGGCAGCAGCCCTCCGGGACTCACACCACCCAATGAGCAGTTCTTC CGSSPPGLTPPNEQFF
. TRBJ2-7 . TRBV15 TGTGCCACCAGCAGAGGGAGTAAGGGCTATTACTACGAGCAGTACTTC CATSRGSKGYYYEQYF
TRBD1 TRBJ2-5 few TRBV20-1 TGCAGTGCCGTGGACAGGTACCAAGAGACCCAGTACTTC CSAVDRYQETQYF
. TRBJ2-7 . TRBV29-1 TGCAGCGTTGAAGGGGACACGGGACTTGCATACGGGCAGTACTTC CSVEGDTGLAYGQYF
. TRBJ2-3 . TRBV20-1 TGCAGTGTTAAGAGCCCACAGTTTACAGATACGCAGTATTTT CSVKSPQFTDTQYF
. TRBJ2-3 few TRBV2 TGTGCCAGCAGTGAACCACGGCAGGGGCGCCGCACAGATACGCAGTATTTT CASSEPRQGRRTDTQYF
. TRBJ1-4 . TRBV28 TGTGCCAGCAGAACGAGGGGACAAGTACTTGAGGCTAATGAAAAACTGTTTTTT CASRTRGQVLEANEKLFF
. TRBJ2-1 . TRBV10-2 TGCGCCAGCAGCTCCCAGGGGACCCCCTACGAGCAGTTCTTC CASSSQGTPYEQFF
TRBD1 TRBJ1-6 few TRBV19 TGTGCCACCTCGGAGACAGGGGGGCTTAATTCACCCCTCCACTTT CATSETGGLNSPLHF
. TRBJ1-1 few TRBV6-5 TGTGCCAGCAGTTCAGGTGGGGGGAGCACTGAAGCTTTCTTT CASSSGGGSTEAFF
. TRBJ2-3 few TRBV6-1 TGTGCCAGCAGTGAAAATGCGGCAGCCTCCGCAGATACGCAGTATTTT CASSENAAASADTQYF
TRBD2 TRBJ2-1 . TRBV2 TGTACCAGCAGGGAGGCCAGAGCGGGGGGCAACAATGAGCAGTTCTTC CTSREARAGGNNEQFF
TRBD2 TRBJ2-1 . TRBV12-3/TRBV12-4 TGTGCCAGCAGTAGCCAAACGGGACTAGCGGGAAGGAATGAGCAGTTCTTC CASSSQTGLAGRNEQFF
. TRBJ1-6 . TRBV12-3/TRBV12-4 TGTGCCAGCAGTTTTGGAGGAGACAGTATCTCCACCCTCCACTTT CASSFGGDSISTLHF
. TRBJ1-1 . TRBV7-9 TGTGCCAGCAGCTTAGTACAGGAAGGTGAAGCTTTCTTT CASSLVQEGEAFF
. TRBJ2-5 many TRBV7-2 TGTGCCAGCAGCGCCCTGAGGGAGCAGTACTTC CASSALREQYF
. TRBJ1-2 few TRBV7-9 TGTGCCAGCAGCTTATCGCTCTCGAGGGACTATGGCTACACCTTC CASSLSLSRDYGYTF
. TRBJ2-1 once TRBV7-2 TGTGCCAGCAGCCTCGGGAGAATTAATGAGCAGTTCTTC CASSLGRINEQFF
. TRBJ2-7 . TRBV28 TGTGCCAGCAGAAAATTAAAGGACGAGCAGTACTTC CASRKLKDEQYF
TRBD2 TRBJ2-1 many TRBV4-3 TGCGCCAGCAGCCAACTAGCGGGAGATGGTGAGCAGTTCTTC CASSQLAGDGEQFF
. TRBJ1-5 . TRBV29-1 TGCAGCGTTGGGTTCGGCAATCAGCCCCAGCATTTT CSVGFGNQPQHF
. TRBJ1-2 . TRBV4-1 TGCGCCAGCAGCCAGCTGGCGGGACAAGGTTCCTCTGGCTACACCTTC CASSQLAGQGSSGYTF
. TRBJ1-5 . TRBV9 TGTGCCACCGCTACAGACTATAGCAATCAGCCCCAGCATTTT CATATDYSNQPQHF
. TRBJ2-4 . TRBV13 TGTGCCAGCAGCCCGTCCGGAGCCAAAAACATTCAGTACTTC CASSPSGAKNIQYF
TRBD2 TRBJ2-5 few TRBV4-1 TGCGCCAGCAGGGGACTACGCCAAGAGACCCGGTACTTC CASRGLRQETRYF
. TRBJ2-2 few TRBV5-1 TGCGCCAGCAGCCCGGACACCATGACCGGGGAGCTGTTTTTT CASSPDTMTGELFF
. TRBJ1-2 . TRBV3-1 TGTGCCAGTAGCGATGACAGGCGAGAATATGGCTACACCTTC CASSDDRREYGYTF
TRBD1 TRBJ2-1 few TRBV5-1 TGCGCCAGCAGCCCAGACAGGGGGAACGCAGCCTCCTACAATGAGCAGTTCTTC CASSPDRGNAASYNEQFF
. TRBJ2-5 . TRBV15 TGTGCCACCAGCAGATCCCTTGGGACCCAAGAGACCCAGTACTTC CATSRSLGTQETQYF
. TRBJ2-5 few TRBV2 TGTGCCAAAGATAGGTCCGCCGTCCCCCAAGAGACCCAGTACTTC CAKDRSAVPQETQYF
. TRBJ1-1 . TRBV7-3 TGTGCCAGCAGCCCCGGGTTTGTTGGCACTGAAGCTTTCTTT CASSPGFVGTEAFF
. TRBJ1-1 . TRBV12-3/TRBV12-4 TGCGCCAGCAGACGTAGCATGAACACTGAAGCTTTCTTT CASRRSMNTEAFF
. TRBJ1-1 . TRBV20-1 TGCAGTGCTAGGGTCCAGGGGCAGAACACTGAATCTTTCTTT CSARVQGQNTESFF
. TRBJ1-2 . TRBV5-1 TGCGCCAGCAGCGCGGGGGAGACTTCTAACTATGGCTACACCTTC CASSAGETSNYGYTF
TRBD2 TRBJ2-3 few TRBV24-1 TGTGCCACCAGTGACCAGCGGGGGAGTACAGATACGCAGTATTTT CATSDQRGSTDTQYF
TRBD1 TRBJ1-2 many TRBV7-2 TGTGCCAGCAGCCTCCAGGGGGCCGTCTATGGCTACACCTTC CASSLQGAVYGYTF
TRBD1 TRBJ1-5 . TRBV12-3/TRBV12-4 TGTGCCAGCAGCGACAGGGGGCTCCCTCAGCCCCAGCATTTT CASSDRGLPQPQHF
. TRBJ2-7 . TRBV21-1 TGTGCCAGCAGCCCTCACAAAGACGATTTAGCGGAGTGCTCCTACGAGCAGTACTTC CASSPHKDDLAECSYEQYF
. TRBJ2-1 many TRBV2 TGTGCCAGCATGACACGGACCTACAATGAGCAGTTCTTC CASMTRTYNEQFF
. TRBJ2-7 few TRBV12-3/TRBV12-4 TGTGCCAGCAGTCCAAACTGGGGCGGTCACTACGAGCAGTACTTC CASSPNWGGHYEQYF
. TRBJ1-5 . TRBV2 TGTGCCCGCAGTCCCGGACATCGCAATCAGCCCCAGCATTTT CARSPGHRNQPQHF
. TRBJ2-7 . TRBV7-9 TGTGCCAGCATCTTAACGGGGCGCTACGAGCAGTACTTC CASILTGRYEQYF
. TRBJ1-1 few TRBV3-1 TGTGCCAGCAGCCCGGGGGGGGAATCGGTCATGAACACTGAAGCTTTCTTT CASSPGGESVMNTEAFF
TRBD1 TRBJ2-3 many TRBV5-1 TGCGCCAGCAGCTTACCGGGACAGGGAAGCACAGATACGCAGTATTTT CASSLPGQGSTDTQYF
. TRBJ1-2 few TRBV5-6 TGTGCCAGCAGCTTGGTTCTAGGAGAACACTATGGCTACACCTTC CASSLVLGEHYGYTF
. TRBJ1-2 . TRBV9 TGTGCCAGCAGCGTAGACGAGGGGGTGAGGTATGGCTACACCTTC CASSVDEGVRYGYTF
TRBD2 TRBJ2-1 few TRBV7-3 TGTGCCAGCAGCGCGGGAGCTGGAGACAATGAGCAGTTCTTC CASSAGAGDNEQFF
. TRBJ2-7 few TRBV14 TGTGCCAGCAGCCAAGCTTGGGGCCGGGGATCCTACGAGCAGTACTTC CASSQAWGRGSYEQYF